The 23 T cell receptor beta chains below come from one sample, sequenced in a study of early stage breast cancer tumors. Clones were read by immunoSEQ multiplex PCR, and TCRdb kept only the in-frame ones, dropping some. The sample lists 50,000 to 65,000 clones; 75% to 95% were seen once. The sample was blood. These receptors came from a person between 70 and 80 years old with breast cancer.

The chain joins TRBV5-6 to TRBJ2-1; TRBD2 aligns across 10 bases. Germline-derived CDR1 and CDR2 are SGHDT and YYEEEE. V dropped 2 bases and J dropped 7; count of bases not matched to a gene: 6. CDR3 length equals 15 residues. For the CDR3, the DNA is TGTGCCAGCAGCTTTAGCGGGGGGTTCAATAATGAGCAGTTCTTC. This codes for CASSFSGGFNNEQFF.

The CDR3 spells CASSLLGVGELFF. The CDR3 nucleotides read TGTGCCAGCAGCTTGTTAGGGGTGGGGGAGCTGTTTTTT. The chain has TRBV7-8 and TRBJ2-2; tentatively, D is TRBD1 (5 bases). Germline CDR1 SGHVS, CDR2 FQNEAQ. Trimming pared 3 bases from V and 8 bases from J, leaving 10 bases between. CDR3 length: 13 residues.

This clone was seen once. The chain couples TRBV19 to TRBJ1-5; 10 nucleotides match TRBD1. Germline V CDR1 and CDR2: LNHDA, SQIVND (reference sequence). This CDR3 comprises 13 residues. The J segment lost 4 bases and the V segment lost 7 bases, leaving 1 base of the junction unmatched. In DNA, the CDR3 is TGTGCCAGTAAGGACAGGGGGAATCAGCCCCAGCATTTT. Its protein product is CASKDRGNQPQHF.

The chain recombines TRBV6-5 with TRBJ1-2; D uncertain. V was shortened by 2 bases and J by 8 bases, with 12 bases between the two germline ends. The germline CDR1 and CDR2 sequences are MNHEY and SVGAGI. The CDR3 is 13 residues long. The CDR3 spells CASSYAGFEGYTF. The CDR3, as DNA: TGTGCCAGCAGTTACGCCGGGTTTGAGGGCTACACCTTC.

Regarding this clone: This sample also contains other DNA sequences that code for the same CDR3. The chain links TRBV4-1 to TRBJ1-5; no clear D. From germline, CDR1 is MGHRA and CDR2 YSYEKL. The CDR3 extends over 15 amino acids. Deletions cut 1 base from V and 2 bases from J, with 9 bases between. The CDR3 sequence is CASSQVRVGNQPQHF. The DNA of the CDR3 is TGCGCCAGCAGCCAAGTGAGGGTAGGCAATCAGCCCCAGCATTTT.

CDR3: CSVDGTGVLNEQFF. For the CDR3, the DNA is TGCAGCGTTGACGGGACAGGGGTGTTAAATGAGCAGTTCTTC. This sequence joins TRBV29-1 and TRBJ2-1, with 10 bases lining up with TRBD1. J lost 7 bases, V lost 3 bases, and 6 bases had no gene match. Germline-derived CDR1 and CDR2 are SQVTM and ANQGSEA. The CDR3 sequence is 14 residues long.

The rearrangement links TRBV11-2 to TRBJ2-3; the D gene is possibly TRBD1 (6 bases). With 5 bases removed from V and 6 bases from J, the gap between germline ends came to 21 bases. Germline-derived CDR1 and CDR2 are SGHAT and FQNNGV. The length of the CDR3 is 16 residues. The CDR3 region has the DNA TGTGCCAGCAGCCAACAGGGCCTTTTACCCGGGGATACGCAGTATTTT. This codes for CASSQQGLLPGDTQYF.

The chain joins TRBV7-3 to TRBJ2-3, with a possible D match to TRBD2 (5 bases). Germline CDR1 reads SGHTA; CDR2 reads FQGTGA. The CDR3 contains 14 residues. The V end lost 1 base, the J end lost 6 bases, and 11 bases lay between the germline ends. The CDR3 region has the DNA TGTGCCAGCAGCTTAAATGGAGGTCGCGATACGCAGTATTTT. Translating it yields CASSLNGGRDTQYF.

The rearrangement joins TRBV5-6 to TRBJ1-3; TRBD1 agrees at 7 bases. The length of the CDR3 is 15 residues. Per germline, CDR1 SGHDT and CDR2 YYEEEE. Trimming took 0 bases from V and 7 from J; bases not matched to a gene: 7. The CDR3 nucleotides read TGTGCCAGCAGCTTGGGTCTAGGGGGCACGAACACCATATATTTT. Encoded protein: CASSLGLGGTNTIYF.

The rearrangement uses TRBV6-1 and TRBJ2-2, with D unresolved. Germline V gene data show CDR1 as MNHNS and CDR2 as SASEGT. The ends were cut back, 2 bases at V and 1 base at J, with 8 bases in the middle. The CDR3 contains 15 residues. In DNA, the CDR3 is TGTGCCAGCAGTGAAAATCGCGTGAACACCGGGGAGCTGTTTTTT. Translating gives CASSENRVNTGELFF.

The chain uses TRBV10-1 and TRBJ2-7; D perhaps matches TRBD2 (6 bases). Looked up from germline, CDR1 is WNHNN and CDR2 is SYGVQD (reference sequence). The CDR3 has 13 residues. V was trimmed by 2 bases and J by 6 bases, leaving 11 bases between them. The CDR3 here is CASSEPGTFEQYF. The CDR3 bases are TGCGCCAGCAGTGAGCCGGGGACTTTCGAGCAGTACTTC.

This clone was seen a single time. CDR3 DNA sequence: TGCGCCAGCAACAAGGGGGTAGCGGGAGGATCACTGGGAGATACGCAGTATTTT. The encoded protein is CASNKGVAGGSLGDTQYF. This chain joins TRBV5-1 and TRBJ2-3; TRBD2 matches at 10 bases. Germline-derived CDR1 and CDR2 are SGHRS and YFSETQ. The CDR3 has 18 residues. With 6 bases clipped from V and 5 bases from J, the junction kept 18 bases outside the gene matches.

V and J are TRBV5-4 and TRBJ2-1; tentative D call: TRBD1 (5 bases). This CDR3 region has 13 residues. Germline CDR1 reads SGHNT; CDR2 reads YYREEE (reference sequence). V was cut by 0 bases and J by 9 bases, with 10 bases left in between. The CDR3 bases are TGTGCCAGCAGCTTGGTCCAGGGTAGTGAGCAGTTCTTC. Amino acid sequence: CASSLVQGSEQFF.

In nucleotides, the CDR3 is TGTGCCAGCAGCTCCTGGACAGGGGCTGACCAGCCCCAGCATTTT. It encodes CASSSWTGADQPQHF. The J gene is TRBJ1-5, the V gene TRBV7-9; 9 bases align to TRBD1. CDR3 length: 15 amino acids. The trim removed 4 bases at V and 7 bases at J, leaving 8 bases unmatched. The germline V gene has CDR1 SEHNR and CDR2 FQNEAQ (reference sequence). The whole variable domain, filled in from reference TRBV7-9 and TRBJ1-5, reads DTGVSQNPRHKITKRGQNVTFRCDPISEHNRLYWYRQTLGQGPEFLTYFQNEAQLEKSRLLSDRFSAERPKGSFSTLEIQRTEQGDSAMYLCASSSWTGADQPQHFGDGTRLSIL.

The V gene is TRBV5-4, the J gene TRBJ2-7; D uncertain. The V gene's germline CDR1 is SGHNT and CDR2 YYREEE (reference sequence). V was trimmed by 3 bases and J by 4 bases, leaving 8 bases between them. The CDR3 length is 12 residues. The CDR3 region is CASSSDFYEQYF. In DNA, the CDR3 is TGTGCCAGCAGCTCCGACTTTTACGAGCAGTACTTC. Complete variable domain (other parts from reference TRBV5-4 and TRBJ2-7): ETGVTQSPTHLIKTRGQQVTLRCSSQSGHNTVSWYQQALGQGPQFIFQYYREEENGRGNFPPRFSGLQFPNYSSELNVNALELDDSALYLCASSSDFYEQYFGPGTRLTVT.

The chain has TRBV9 and TRBJ1-6; 7 bases fit TRBD1. This CDR3 is built from 14 residues. V shed 4 bases and J 5 bases; nucleotides not matched to a gene: 3. CDR1 and CDR2 from the germline V gene are SGDLS and YYNGEE. The CDR3 sequence: CASSKGAHNSPLHF. DNA for the CDR3: TGTGCCAGCAGCAAGGGGGCTCATAATTCACCCCTCCACTTT.

In its sample, this clone was seen a few times. The J gene is TRBJ1-5, the V gene TRBV6-5, with 9 bases that match TRBD1. The CDR3 loop spans 15 amino acids. Germline trimming cut 6 bases from V and 5 bases from J; bases unmatched to any gene: 8. Per the germline V gene, CDR1 is MNHEY and CDR2 is SVGAGI. The CDR3: CASRQQQGAYQPQHF. DNA of the CDR3: TGTGCCAGCAGGCAACAACAGGGGGCATATCAGCCCCAGCATTTT.

This clone was recorded a few times. CDR3 amino acids: CASGRTNTGELFF. CDR3 nucleotides: TGTGCCAGCGGGAGGACGAACACCGGGGAGCTGTTTTTT. The rearrangement uses TRBV5-4 and TRBJ2-2; tentatively, D is TRBD2 (6 bases). Germline V gene lookup returns CDR1 SGHNT and CDR2 YYREEE (reference sequence). The CDR3 is 13 amino acids. V lost 7 bases, J lost 0 bases, and 7 bases lay in between.

This chain links TRBV5-1 with TRBJ1-2; D might be TRBD1 (5 bases). The CDR3 has 14 residues. In germline, CDR1 is SGHRS, CDR2 YFSETQ. Between the trimmed V and J ends, which lost 0 bases and 2 bases, there was a span of 8 bases. The CDR3 nucleotides are TGCGCCAGCAGCTTGGCACAGGTCAACTATGGCTACACCTTC. Protein: CASSLAQVNYGYTF.

This chain joins TRBV6-6 and TRBJ1-5; possibly TRBD1 for D (5 bases). Germline CDR1 and CDR2: MNHNY and SVGAGI (reference sequence). The CDR3 spans 15 residues. V lost 2 bases and J lost 6, with 14 bases in between. The DNA of the CDR3 is TGTGCCAGCAGTTACCCGCTTTGGGGGGTTCAGCCCCAGCATTTT. It translates to CASSYPLWGVQPQHF.

The chain combines TRBV28 with TRBJ2-1, with TRBD2 matching 8 bases. This CDR3 has 15 amino acids. J was trimmed by 6 bases and V by 6 bases; bases with no gene match: 10. Germline V lookup: CDR1 MDHEN, CDR2 SYDVKM. The CDR3 loop reads CASRTAGEKVNEQFF. For the CDR3, the DNA is TGTGCCAGCAGAACAGCGGGAGAGAAGGTCAATGAGCAGTTCTTC.

The chain uses TRBV27 and TRBJ1-2; 8 bases fit TRBD1. From germline, CDR1 is MNHEY and CDR2 SMNVEV (reference sequence). The CDR3 loop spans 14 amino acids. The junction had 7 bases not matched to a gene; V was cut back by 6 bases and J by 4 bases. CDR3 region: CASSRTGYGYGYTF. In DNA, the CDR3 is TGTGCCAGCAGCCGGACAGGGTACGGCTATGGCTACACCTTC.

This clone was picked up one time. The V gene is TRBV28, the J gene TRBJ1-5; D ambiguous. The CDR3 loop spans 14 amino acids. Germline CDR1 and CDR2: MDHEN and SYDVKM. Trimming pared 6 bases from V and 6 bases from J, leaving 15 bases between. Here the CDR3 DNA reads TGTGCCAGCAGAGTGGAGTTCTCGGGTCAGCCCCAGCATTTT. It is translated as CASRVEFSGQPQHF. The entire variable domain, with the rest obtained from reference TRBV28 and TRBJ1-5, is as follows: DVKVTQSSRYLVKRTGEKVFLECVQDMDHENMFWYRQDPGLGLRLIYFSYDVKMKEKGDIPEGYSVSREKKERFSLILESASTNQTSMYLCASRVEFSGQPQHFGDGTRLSIL.